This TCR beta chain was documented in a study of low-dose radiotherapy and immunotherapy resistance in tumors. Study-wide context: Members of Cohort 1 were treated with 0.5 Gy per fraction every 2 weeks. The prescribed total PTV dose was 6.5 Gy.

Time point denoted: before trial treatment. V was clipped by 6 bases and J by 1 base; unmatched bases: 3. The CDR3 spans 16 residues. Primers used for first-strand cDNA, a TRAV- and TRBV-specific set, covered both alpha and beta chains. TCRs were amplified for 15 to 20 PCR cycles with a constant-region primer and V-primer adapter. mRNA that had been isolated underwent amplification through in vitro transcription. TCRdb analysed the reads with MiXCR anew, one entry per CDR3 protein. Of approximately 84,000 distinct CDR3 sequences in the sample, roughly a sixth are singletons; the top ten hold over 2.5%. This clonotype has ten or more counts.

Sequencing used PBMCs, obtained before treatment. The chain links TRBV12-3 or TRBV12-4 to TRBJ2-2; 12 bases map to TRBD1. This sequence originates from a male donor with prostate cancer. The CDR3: CASRGQGARNTGELFF. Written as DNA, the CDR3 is TGTGCCAGCAGGGGACAGGGGGCGCGGAACACCGGGGAGCTGTTTTTT.